Reported below is one T cell receptor (beta chain). Its antigen is unknown. TCR beta CDR3 regions were amplified from RNA transcripts. HTBI primers drove first-round RT-PCR of the TCR CDR3. TCRdb recomputed calls from the multiplex PCR reads with MiXCR, one row per CDR3 protein. The table has 300,000 to 500,000 distinct CDR3 sequences, over 13% seen once; the top ten hold under 30%. This specimen belongs to a study of T cells in Graves' hyperthyroidism and ophthalmopathy. Points from the study as a whole: Ophthalmopathy was separated from stable hyperthyroidism by a 13 V-J model.

Those patients with uncontrolled infection, other autoimmune disease, pregnancy or lactation were excluded. Germline CDR1 MNHNS, CDR2 SASEGT. V gave up 8 bases and J gave up 4 bases; unmatched junction bases: 10. This CDR3 spans 15 amino acids. Source material: blood. The J gene is TRBJ2-3, the V gene TRBV6-1; 9 nucleotides agree with TRBD2. This sequence was found in a man aged 50 or older with Graves' ophthalmopathy. The CDR3 loop reads CASRTTSGTSDTQYF. The CDR3 bases are TGTGCCAGCCGGACGACTAGCGGTACGTCAGATACGCAGTATTTT.